Listed below are T cell receptor beta chains from one sample, sequenced in a study of blood T cells in healthy people across ages. TCRdb called the 5' RACE reads again in MiXCR, with one record for every CDR3 protein. The sample shows more than 750,000 distinct CDR3 sequences, roughly 28% of them seen only once. Separately, the same data were catalogued under a study of T cells of mothers and their children.

The sample was blood. Every receptor here comes from a woman aged 40 to 50 in good health. Each CDR3 is given with its conserved first and last residue. A D gene is named only where the DNA matches it firmly. Size tells how often a clone was seen (once, few, many) or the class of an expanded clone, and some rows leave it out.

d_gene	v_gene	j_gene	abundance	CDR3nt	CDR3aa
NA	TRBV4-1	TRBJ2-3	many	TGCGCCAGCAGCCAAGATATGAGGGCAACTCGGAATACGCAGTATTTT	CASSQDMRATRNTQYF
NA	TRBV24-1	TRBJ2-3	many	TGTGCCACCAGTGATTTGGGGGGCGACACAGATACGCAGTATTTT	CATSDLGGDTDTQYF
NA	TRBV29-1	TRBJ1-1	few	TGCAGCGTTGACGACAGCCTAAACACTGAAGCTTTCTTT	CSVDDSLNTEAFF
TRBD1	TRBV14	TRBJ1-2	NA	TGTGCCAGCAGCCTCGAACAGGGGAAGGGGTATGGCTTCACCTTC	CASSLEQGKGYGFTF
TRBD1	TRBV29-1	TRBJ2-3	many	TGCAGCGTCGAGCCAGGGGGCAGCCCAGATACGCAGTATTTT	CSVEPGGSPDTQYF
NA	TRBV20-1	TRBJ1-1	NA	TGCAGTGCTAGAGTAGTGGGTGAAGCTTTCTTT	CSARVVGEAFF
NA	TRBV30	TRBJ1-1	few	TGTGCCTGGAGGAAGGACGGATCTGAAGCTTTCTTT	CAWRKDGSEAFF
NA	TRBV6-1	TRBJ2-7	few	TGTGCCAGCAGTGAAGGGTTTTCTCGGCGCTACGAGCAGTACTTC	CASSEGFSRRYEQYF
NA	TRBV21-1	TRBJ2-5	many	TGTGCCAGCCTCAGAAACTACCAAGAGACCCAGTACTTC	CASLRNYQETQYF
NA	TRBV19	TRBJ1-5	few	TGTGCCAGTAGTCCGAGGACCGGGGTCGGTCAGCCCCAGCATTTT	CASSPRTGVGQPQHF
TRBD1	TRBV6-2/TRBV6-3	TRBJ2-7	NA	TGTGCCAGCAGCCAAGGACAGGCGATGTACTTC	CASSQGQAMYF
NA	TRBV7-9	TRBJ2-7	NA	TGTGCCAGCAGCCAATCTCCCGGCTACGAGCAGTACTTC	CASSQSPGYEQYF
NA	TRBV7-9	TRBJ2-7	many	TGTGCCAGCAGCTTAGCGCCTGGCGGCGTTACCTACGAGCAGTACTTC	CASSLAPGGVTYEQYF
NA	TRBV30	TRBJ1-2	NA	TGTGCCTCCCGGACAAGGGCTGGGTATGGCTACACCTTC	CASRTRAGYGYTF
NA	TRBV28	TRBJ2-7	many	TGTGCCAGCACCCCCCGCCGGGGTTCGCGCTACGAGCAGTACTTC	CASTPRRGSRYEQYF
NA	TRBV7-2	TRBJ1-1	NA	TGTGCCAGCAGCCTAAGGATGGGAGGGTATGGCACTGAAGCTTTCTTT	CASSLRMGGYGTEAFF
TRBD1	TRBV5-1	TRBJ2-5	many	TGCGCCAGCAGCGGACAGGGATTCGGTGAGACCCAGTACTTC	CASSGQGFGETQYF
NA	TRBV28	TRBJ1-2	NA	TGTGCCAGCAGCCCAAGACGGAGCTATGGCTACACCTTC	CASSPRRSYGYTF
TRBD1	TRBV9	TRBJ2-7	many	TGTGCCAGCAGCGTAGGTGGCAGGGGGCCACACGAGCAGTACTTC	CASSVGGRGPHEQYF
TRBD1	TRBV15	TRBJ1-2	NA	TGTGCCACCAACACCGACAGGGGGTACGCTTCATATGGCTACACCTTC	CATNTDRGYASYGYTF
NA	TRBV6-6	TRBJ2-3	once	TGTGCCAGCAGTTATCGAGATACGCAGTATTTT	CASSYRDTQYF
TRBD2	TRBV30	TRBJ2-5	few	TGTGCCTGGAGTGCCCCGGGGGGGCCCATGACCCAGTACTTC	CAWSAPGGPMTQYF
NA	TRBV20-1	TRBJ1-6	many	TGCAGTGCCAGGGAGGGCTCACCCCTCCACTTT	CSAREGSPLHF
TRBD2	TRBV11-1	TRBJ2-1	NA	TGTGCCAGTATCAGGGGACTAGGGGTCAATGAGCAGTTCTTC	CASIRGLGVNEQFF
NA	TRBV5-1	TRBJ2-5	NA	TGCGCCAGCAGCTTGGCGGCAAGCCAAGAGACCCAGTACTTC	CASSLAASQETQYF
TRBD2	TRBV28	TRBJ2-5	NA	TGTGCCAGCAGGTTCTCGGGACTAGAAGAGACCCAGTACTTC	CASRFSGLEETQYF
NA	TRBV20-1	TRBJ1-2	many	TGCAGTGCAGAAAACAGCCTCACCTATGGCTACACCTTC	CSAENSLTYGYTF
TRBD2	TRBV12-3/TRBV12-4	TRBJ2-7	NA	TGTGCCAGCAGTTTCGCAGCTCCTAGGGCGGGAGACTTC	CASSFAAPRAGDF
NA	TRBV5-1	TRBJ2-1	few	TGCGCCAGCAGGGTAACAGGCTACAATGAGCAGTTCTTC	CASRVTGYNEQFF
TRBD2	TRBV7-2	TRBJ2-5	once	TGTGCCAGCGGCCCTGCGGGACTAGCGGTGACGAATAAAGAGACCCAGTACTTC	CASGPAGLAVTNKETQYF
NA	TRBV7-2	TRBJ2-7	few	TGTGCCAGCAGCTTAGCGGGGTTCGGGCAGTACTTC	CASSLAGFGQYF
NA	TRBV15	TRBJ2-5	NA	TGTGCCACCACAAAGGACCAGGGGAGGGGAGAGACCCAGTACTTC	CATTKDQGRGETQYF
NA	TRBV4-1	TRBJ1-6	few	TGCGCCAGCAGCCAAAATCGGCGAATCCACTTT	CASSQNRRIHF
TRBD1	TRBV4-1	TRBJ1-5	NA	TGCGCCAACAGCCAAGAGGGACAGTTCGATCAGCCCCAGCATTTT	CANSQEGQFDQPQHF
TRBD2	TRBV20-1	TRBJ2-1	NA	TGCAGTGCTAGAGATTCCCGACTAGCGGGGGGGTACAATGAGCAGTTCTTC	CSARDSRLAGGYNEQFF
NA	TRBV12-3/TRBV12-4	TRBJ2-3	NA	TGTGCCAGCAGTCCCTCCTTTGGGGAGGGCACAGATACGCAGTATTTT	CASSPSFGEGTDTQYF
TRBD2	TRBV7-2	TRBJ2-7	NA	TGTGCCAGCACGTACGCGGGAGGGTCCTCCTACGAGCAGTACTTC	CASTYAGGSSYEQYF
NA	TRBV12-3/TRBV12-4	TRBJ2-6	NA	TGTGCCAGCAGTTTGGGGGACTGGGCTGGGGCCAACGTCCTGACTTTC	CASSLGDWAGANVLTF
NA	TRBV11-1	TRBJ2-1	many	TGTGCCAGCAGCTTATCGGCAGCAACCTCCTACAATGAGCAGTTCTTC	CASSLSAATSYNEQFF
TRBD1	TRBV10-3	TRBJ2-1	many	TGTGCCATCAGTGAGTCGAGGGACAGGGGAAATGAGCAGTTCTTC	CAISESRDRGNEQFF
NA	TRBV3-1	TRBJ2-1	few	TGTGCCAGCAGCCAAGAGGCATTCAATGAGCAGTTCTTC	CASSQEAFNEQFF
NA	TRBV3-1	TRBJ1-1	NA	TGTGCCAGCAGCCAGATCGAGGGGCTCGGCACTGAAGCTTTCTTT	CASSQIEGLGTEAFF
TRBD1	TRBV4-3	TRBJ2-7	few	TGCGCCAGCAACCAAGGTCCGAATCGACAGGGGGTCTCCTACGAGCAGTACTTC	CASNQGPNRQGVSYEQYF
NA	TRBV10-3	TRBJ2-4	NA	TGTGCCATCAGTGGGTCGCAGACTATAGCCAAAAACATTCAGTACTTC	CAISGSQTIAKNIQYF
NA	TRBV6-1	TRBJ2-1	NA	TGTGCCAGCAGTGAATGGGAAAATGAGCAGTTCTTC	CASSEWENEQFF
TRBD1	TRBV7-2	TRBJ2-5	few	TGTGCCAGCAGCTTAGACAGGGGCGTCGGAGAGACCCAGTACTTC	CASSLDRGVGETQYF
NA	TRBV6-2/TRBV6-3	TRBJ2-1	many	TGTGCCAGCTGGAGGGGATACTCCTACAATGAGCAGTTCTTC	CASWRGYSYNEQFF
NA	TRBV18	TRBJ1-6	NA	TGTGCCAGCTCACCACCGGCAGGGAGAATGGGCTCACCCCTCCACTTT	CASSPPAGRMGSPLHF
TRBD2	TRBV7-2	TRBJ2-7	many	TGTGCCAGCAGCTTCGGACTAGCAAATACCTACGAGCAGTACTTC	CASSFGLANTYEQYF
TRBD1	TRBV18	TRBJ1-2	NA	TGTGCCAGCTCACAAGACAGGGCAGCTAACTATGGCTACACCTTC	CASSQDRAANYGYTF
NA	TRBV4-1	TRBJ1-2	many	TGCGCCAGCAGCCAGGCCGCCGGGGGCTATGGCTACACCTTC	CASSQAAGGYGYTF
NA	TRBV6-2/TRBV6-3	TRBJ1-1	few	TGTGCCAGCAGGGGGTCCGTTAGGGCTGAAGCTTTCTTT	CASRGSVRAEAFF
TRBD2	TRBV6-4	TRBJ2-2	NA	TGTGCCAGCAGTTTACTAGCGGGGGGACATAACACCGGGGAGCTGTTTTTT	CASSLLAGGHNTGELFF
NA	TRBV2	TRBJ2-1	few	TGTGCCAGCAGTGAGTCCCCTTACGGGAGCTCCTACAATGAGCAGTTCTTC	CASSESPYGSSYNEQFF
NA	TRBV10-3	TRBJ1-2	many	TGTGCCATCAGCCCGGACAGTAACTATGGCTACACCTTC	CAISPDSNYGYTF
TRBD2	TRBV20-1	TRBJ2-7	many	TGCAGTGCTGGTAGACTAGCGGAGGACTACGAGCAGTACTTC	CSAGRLAEDYEQYF